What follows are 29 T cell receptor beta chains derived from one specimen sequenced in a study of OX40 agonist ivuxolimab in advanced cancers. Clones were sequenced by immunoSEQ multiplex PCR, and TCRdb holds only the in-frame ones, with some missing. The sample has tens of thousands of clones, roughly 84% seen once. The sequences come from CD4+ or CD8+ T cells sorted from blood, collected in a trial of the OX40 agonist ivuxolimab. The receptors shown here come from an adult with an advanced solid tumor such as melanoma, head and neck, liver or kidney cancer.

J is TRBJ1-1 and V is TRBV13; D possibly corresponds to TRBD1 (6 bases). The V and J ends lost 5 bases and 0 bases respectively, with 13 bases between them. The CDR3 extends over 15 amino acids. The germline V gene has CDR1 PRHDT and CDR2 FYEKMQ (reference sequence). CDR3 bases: TGTGCCAGCAGCCCCGGAGGGGGATTGAACACTGAAGCTTTCTTT. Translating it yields CASSPGGGLNTEAFF.

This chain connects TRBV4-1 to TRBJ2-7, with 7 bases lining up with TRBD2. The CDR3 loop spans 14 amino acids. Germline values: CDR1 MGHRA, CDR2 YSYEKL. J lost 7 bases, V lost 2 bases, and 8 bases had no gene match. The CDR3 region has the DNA TGCGCCAGCAGCCAACCCGGAGCGGGACGGGAGCAGTACTTC. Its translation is CASSQPGAGREQYF.

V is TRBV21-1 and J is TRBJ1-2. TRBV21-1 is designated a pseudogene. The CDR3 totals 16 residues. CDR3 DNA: TGTGCCGTACTGTCAAAGGGTACTCTGAGACCCTATGGCTACACCTTC. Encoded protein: CAVLSKGTLRPYGYTF.

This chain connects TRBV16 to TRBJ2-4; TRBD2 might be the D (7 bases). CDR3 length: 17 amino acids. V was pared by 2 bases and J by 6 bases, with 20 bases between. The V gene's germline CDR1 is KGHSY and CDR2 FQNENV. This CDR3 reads CASSQNPPQGGGNIQYF. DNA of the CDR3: TGTGCCAGCAGCCAAAACCCCCCACAGGGAGGGGGAAACATTCAGTACTTC.

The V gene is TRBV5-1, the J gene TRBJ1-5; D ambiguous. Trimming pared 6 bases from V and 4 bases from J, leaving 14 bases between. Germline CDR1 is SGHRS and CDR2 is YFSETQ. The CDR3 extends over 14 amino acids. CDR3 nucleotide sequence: TGCGCCAGCAAATTGGGAACAGATAATCAGCCCCAGCATTTT. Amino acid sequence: CASKLGTDNQPQHF.

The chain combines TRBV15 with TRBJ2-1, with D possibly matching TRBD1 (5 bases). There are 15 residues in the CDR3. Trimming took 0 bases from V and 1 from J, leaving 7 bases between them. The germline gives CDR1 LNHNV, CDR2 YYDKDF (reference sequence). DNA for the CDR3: TGTGCCACCAGCAGAGATGCAGGGTCCTACAATGAGCAGTTCTTC. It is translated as CATSRDAGSYNEQFF.

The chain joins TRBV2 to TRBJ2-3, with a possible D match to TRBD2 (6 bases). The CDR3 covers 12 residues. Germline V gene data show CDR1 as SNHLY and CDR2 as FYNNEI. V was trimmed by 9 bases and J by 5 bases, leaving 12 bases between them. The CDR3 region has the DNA TGTGCCAGGGCGGGAATAGGAGATACGCAGTATTTT. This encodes CARAGIGDTQYF. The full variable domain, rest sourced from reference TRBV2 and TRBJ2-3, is EPEVTQTPSHQVTQMGQEVILRCVPISNHLYFYWYRQILGQKVEFLVSFYNNEISEKSEIFDDQFSVERPDGSNFTLKIRSTKLEDSAMYFCARAGIGDTQYFGPGTRLTVL.

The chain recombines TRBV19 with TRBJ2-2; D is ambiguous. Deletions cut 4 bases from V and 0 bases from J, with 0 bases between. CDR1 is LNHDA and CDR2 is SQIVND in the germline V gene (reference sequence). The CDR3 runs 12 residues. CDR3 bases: TGTGCCAGTAGTACGAACACCGGGGAGCTGTTTTTT. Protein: CASSTNTGELFF.

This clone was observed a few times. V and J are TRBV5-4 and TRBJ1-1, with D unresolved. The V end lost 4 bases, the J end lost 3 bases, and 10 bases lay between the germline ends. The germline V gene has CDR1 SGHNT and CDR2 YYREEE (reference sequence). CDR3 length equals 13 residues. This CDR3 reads CASSRGMDTEAFF. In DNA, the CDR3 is TGTGCCAGCAGCCGTGGGATGGACACTGAAGCTTTCTTT.

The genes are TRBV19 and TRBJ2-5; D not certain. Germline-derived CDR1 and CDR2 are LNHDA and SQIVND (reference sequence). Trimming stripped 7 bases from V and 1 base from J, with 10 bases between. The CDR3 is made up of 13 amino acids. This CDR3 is CASMSQLQETQYF. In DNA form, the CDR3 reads TGTGCCAGTATGTCGCAGCTCCAAGAGACCCAGTACTTC.

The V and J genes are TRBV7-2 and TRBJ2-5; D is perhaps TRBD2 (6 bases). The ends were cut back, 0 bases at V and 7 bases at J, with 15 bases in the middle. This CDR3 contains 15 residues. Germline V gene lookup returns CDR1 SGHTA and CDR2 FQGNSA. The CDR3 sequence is CASSLAVDSGGTQYF. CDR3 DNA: TGTGCCAGCAGCTTAGCCGTTGATAGCGGCGGGACCCAGTACTTC. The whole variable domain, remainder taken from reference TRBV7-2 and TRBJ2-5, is GAGVSQSPSNKVTEKGKDVELRCDPISGHTALYWYRQSLGQGLEFLIYFQGNSAPDKSGLPSDRFSAERTGGSVSTLTIQRTQQEDSAVYLCASSLAVDSGGTQYFGPGTRLLVL.

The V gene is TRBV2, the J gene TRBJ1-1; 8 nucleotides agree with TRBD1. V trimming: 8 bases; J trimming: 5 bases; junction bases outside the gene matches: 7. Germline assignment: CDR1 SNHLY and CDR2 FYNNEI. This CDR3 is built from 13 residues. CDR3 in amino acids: CASVRQGRTEAFF. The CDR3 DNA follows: TGTGCCAGCGTCCGACAGGGGCGGACTGAAGCTTTCTTT.

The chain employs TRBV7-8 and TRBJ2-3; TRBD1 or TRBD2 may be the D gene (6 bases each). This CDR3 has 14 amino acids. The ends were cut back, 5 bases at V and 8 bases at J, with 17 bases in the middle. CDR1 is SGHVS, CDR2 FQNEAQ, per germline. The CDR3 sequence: CASSPMGGFGTQYF. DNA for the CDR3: TGTGCCAGCAGCCCGATGGGGGGCTTCGGTACGCAGTATTTT.

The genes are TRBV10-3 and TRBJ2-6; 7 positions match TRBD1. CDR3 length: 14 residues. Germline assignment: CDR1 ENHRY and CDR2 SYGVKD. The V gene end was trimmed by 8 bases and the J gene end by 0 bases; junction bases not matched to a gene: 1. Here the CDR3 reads CAIGDSSGANVLTF. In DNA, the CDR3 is TGTGCCATCGGGGACAGCTCTGGGGCCAACGTCCTGACTTTC.

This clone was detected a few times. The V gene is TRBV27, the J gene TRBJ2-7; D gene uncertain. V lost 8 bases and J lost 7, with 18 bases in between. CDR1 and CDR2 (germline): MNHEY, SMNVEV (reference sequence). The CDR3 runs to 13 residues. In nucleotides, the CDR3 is TGTGCCAGCTTTTCTAGGGTCTTGGGAGAGCAGTACTTC. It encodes CASFSRVLGEQYF.

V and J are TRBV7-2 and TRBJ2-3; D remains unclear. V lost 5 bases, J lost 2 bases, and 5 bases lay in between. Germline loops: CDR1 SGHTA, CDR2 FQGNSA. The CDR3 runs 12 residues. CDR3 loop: CASSAFTDTQYF. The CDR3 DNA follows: TGTGCCAGCAGCGCCTTCACAGATACGCAGTATTTT.

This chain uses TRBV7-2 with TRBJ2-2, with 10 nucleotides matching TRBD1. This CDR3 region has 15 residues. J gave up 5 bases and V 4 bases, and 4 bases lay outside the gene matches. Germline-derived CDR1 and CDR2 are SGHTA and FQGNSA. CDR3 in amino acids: CASSSGTGETGELFF. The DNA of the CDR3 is TGTGCCAGCAGCTCCGGGACAGGGGAAACCGGGGAGCTGTTTTTT.

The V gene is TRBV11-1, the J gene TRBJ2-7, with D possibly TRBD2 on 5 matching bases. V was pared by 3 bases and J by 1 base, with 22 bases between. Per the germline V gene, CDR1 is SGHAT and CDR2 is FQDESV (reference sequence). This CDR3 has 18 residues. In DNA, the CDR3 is TGTGCCAGCAGCTTGAGATCTGGAGTTTTCGGGAATTCCTACGAGCAGTACTTC. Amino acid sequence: CASSLRSGVFGNSYEQYF.

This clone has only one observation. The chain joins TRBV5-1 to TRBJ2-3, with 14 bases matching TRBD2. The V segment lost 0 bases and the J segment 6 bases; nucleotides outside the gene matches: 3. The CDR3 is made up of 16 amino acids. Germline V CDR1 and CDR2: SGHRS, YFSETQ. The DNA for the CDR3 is TGCGCCAGCAGCTTGGGACTAGCGGGAGGGCGGGATACGCAGTATTTT. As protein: CASSLGLAGGRDTQYF.

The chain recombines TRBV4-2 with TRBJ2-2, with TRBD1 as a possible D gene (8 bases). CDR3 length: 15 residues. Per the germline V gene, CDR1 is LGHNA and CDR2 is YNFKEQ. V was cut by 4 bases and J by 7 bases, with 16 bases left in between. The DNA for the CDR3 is TGTGCCAGCAGCCCCTGGAGCGGGACAGGCGGGGAGCTGTTTTTT. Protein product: CASSPWSGTGGELFF.

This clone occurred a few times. DNA for the CDR3: TGTGCCAGCAGTGAAGTGGGCTCGATTTTTTCTAGCACAGATACGCAGTATTTT. As protein: CASSEVGSIFSSTDTQYF. This sequence joins TRBV2 and TRBJ2-3; D gene ambiguous. Germline values: CDR1 SNHLY, CDR2 FYNNEI. The CDR3 totals 18 residues. Trimming shortened V by 1 base and J by 0 bases, and 17 bases separated the two germline ends.

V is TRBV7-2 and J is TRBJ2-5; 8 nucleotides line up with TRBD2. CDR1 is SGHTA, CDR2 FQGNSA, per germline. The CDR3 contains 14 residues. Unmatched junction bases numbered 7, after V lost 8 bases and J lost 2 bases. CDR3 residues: CASGLGTRQETQYF. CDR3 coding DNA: TGTGCCAGCGGGTTGGGGACTAGACAAGAGACCCAGTACTTC.

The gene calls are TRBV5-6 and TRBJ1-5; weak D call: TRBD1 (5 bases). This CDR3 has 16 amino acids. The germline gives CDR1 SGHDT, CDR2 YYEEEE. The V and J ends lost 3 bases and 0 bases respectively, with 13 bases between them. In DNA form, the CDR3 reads TGTGCCAGCAGCTCGCGACTTCAGGGTAGCAATCAGCCCCAGCATTTT. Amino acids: CASSSRLQGSNQPQHF. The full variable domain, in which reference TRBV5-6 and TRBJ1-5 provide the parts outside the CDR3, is DAGVTQSPTHLIKTRGQQVTLRCSPKSGHDTVSWYQQALGQGPQFIFQYYEEEERQRGNFPDRFSGHQFPNYSSELNVNALLLGDSALYLCASSSRLQGSNQPQHFGDGTRLSIL.

In DNA form, the CDR3 reads TGTGCCAGCTCATTTGGACAGGGGGAGACCCAGTACTTC. This sequence encodes CASSFGQGETQYF. The V and J genes are TRBV18 and TRBJ2-5; 9 nucleotides line up with TRBD1. CDR1 is KGHSH and CDR2 is LQKENI in the germline V gene. V shed 5 bases and J 5 bases; nucleotides not matched to a gene: 3. This CDR3 region has 13 residues.

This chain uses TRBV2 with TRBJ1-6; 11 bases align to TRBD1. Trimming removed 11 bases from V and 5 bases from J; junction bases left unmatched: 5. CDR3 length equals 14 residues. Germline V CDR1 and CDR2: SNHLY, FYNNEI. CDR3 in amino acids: CAGGQGANNSPLHF. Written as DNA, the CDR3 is TGTGCCGGAGGACAGGGGGCGAATAATTCACCCCTCCACTTT.

The CDR3 reads CASSSRLADEQYF. DNA for the CDR3: TGTGCCAGCAGCTCGAGATTAGCAGACGAGCAGTACTTC. The chain has TRBV11-2 and TRBJ2-5; D not resolved. The DNA end is a closer match to TRBJ2-7, so the J assignment may be wrong. This CDR3 spans 13 amino acids. Germline CDR1 SGHAT, CDR2 FQNNGV.

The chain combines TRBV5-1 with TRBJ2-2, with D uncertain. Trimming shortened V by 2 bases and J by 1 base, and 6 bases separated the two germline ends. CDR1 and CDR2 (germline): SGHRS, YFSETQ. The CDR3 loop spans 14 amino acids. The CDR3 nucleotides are TGCGCCAGCAGCTTTGTCGGGAACACCGGGGAGCTGTTTTTT. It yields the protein CASSFVGNTGELFF.

The CDR3 loop is CASSVHVSGNTIYF. The CDR3 nucleotides read TGTGCCAGCAGCGTACACGTCTCTGGAAACACCATATATTTT. The gene calls are TRBV7-2 and TRBJ1-3; D is ambiguous. This CDR3 contains 14 residues. The V end was cut by 5 bases, the J end by 0 bases, with 8 bases between. The V gene's germline CDR1 is SGHTA and CDR2 FQGNSA.

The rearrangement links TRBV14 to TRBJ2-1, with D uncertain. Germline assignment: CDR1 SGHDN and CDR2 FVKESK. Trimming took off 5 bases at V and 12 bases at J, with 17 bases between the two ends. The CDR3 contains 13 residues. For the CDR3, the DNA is TGTGCCAGCAGCGGCGGTGGTGGTACCGGGCAGTTCTTC. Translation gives CASSGGGGTGQFF. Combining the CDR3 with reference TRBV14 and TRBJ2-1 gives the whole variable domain EAGVTQFPSHSVIEKGQTVTLRCDPISGHDNLYWYRRVMGKEIKFLLHFVKESKQDESGMPNNRFLAERTGGTYSTLKVQPAELEDSGVYFCASSGGGGTGQFFGPGTRLTVL.